This TCR beta chain was identified in a study of blood T cell repertoires in COVID-19. As for the study in general: There were acute and convalescent COVID-19 samples, and they came from the United States, Italy and Spain. PBMCs, B-cell-depleted T cells, or T cells provided the cDNA or gDNA that made up the material.

Study processing details: Amplifying reference gene primers gave estimates of nucleated cell counts. Sequenced by immunoSEQ multiplex PCR; TCRdb stores in-frame clones only, minus some. From that table come the V and J calls and clone size; the DNA was used to work out D and trimming. The table shows roughly 41,000 clones, with over 75% occurring only once. This clone showed up just a few times. There are 16 residues in the CDR3. V dropped 3 bases and J dropped 0 bases, with 14 bases sitting between them. Germline-derived CDR1 and CDR2 are SGHDN and FVKESK. The sequence came from a man aged 60-69 years with active COVID-19. V is TRBV14 and J is TRBJ1-1, with D unresolved. The sample taken for sequencing was peripheral blood. CDR3 loop: CASSHSYRVMNTEAFF. For the CDR3, the DNA is TGTGCCAGCAGCCATAGTTACAGAGTCATGAACACTGAAGCTTTCTTT.